The rows below give T cell receptor beta chains drawn from one sample of a study of shared clonotypes between healthy human individuals. The repertoire was sequenced with immunoSEQ multiplex PCR; TCRdb's copy has only in-frame clones and lacks some. The sample lists some 510,000 clones, 79% occurring once. Sequencing used PBMCs. Receptors originate from a woman between 40 and 50 years old in good health. Some clones in this sample may be carry-over from other donors' samples. CDR3s include the opening cysteine and the closing phenylalanine or tryptophan. D genes are given only for firm matches. Size values are once, few and many counts, or a class for expanded clones, and some rows have none.

clone_size,d_call,j_call,v_call,cdr3_aa,cdr3_nt
NA,TRBD1,TRBJ2-1,TRBV9,CASSETGSSYNEQFF,TGTGCCAGCAGCGAGACAGGGAGCTCCTACAATGAGCAGTTCTTC
NA,TRBD1,TRBJ2-7,TRBV28,CASRQQGARYEQYF,TGTGCCAGCAGACAACAGGGGGCCCGCTACGAGCAGTACTTC
NA,NA,TRBJ1-2,TRBV27,CASSPQYTTNYGYTF,TGTGCCAGCAGTCCCCAATATACAACGAACTATGGCTACACCTTC
once,NA,TRBJ2-1,TRBV14,CASSQDRGQIYNEQFF,TGTGCCAGCAGCCAAGATCGGGGGCAGATATACAATGAGCAGTTCTTC
NA,NA,TRBJ1-5,TRBV2,CASSADNQPQHF,TGTGCCAGCTCTGCGGACAATCAGCCCCAGCATTTT
NA,TRBD2,TRBJ2-1,TRBV25-1,CASSVERENEQFF,TGTGCCAGCAGTGTCGAGCGGGAGAATGAGCAGTTCTTC
NA,TRBD2,TRBJ2-1,TRBV27,CASSLTSGTGNEQFF,TGTGCCAGCAGTCTAACTAGCGGCACCGGCAATGAGCAGTTCTTC
NA,NA,TRBJ1-6,TRBV28,CASSFGPNSYNSPLHF,TGTGCCAGCAGTTTTGGTCCAAACTCCTATAATTCACCCCTCCACTTT
NA,NA,TRBJ2-1,TRBV27,CASSGVTGKRYNEQFF,TGTGCCAGCAGTGGGGTCACGGGGAAGAGATACAATGAGCAGTTCTTC
many,TRBD1,TRBJ2-7,TRBV28,CASSLLSTGGDEQYF,TGTGCCAGCAGTTTACTCTCGACAGGGGGGGATGAGCAGTACTTC
NA,NA,TRBJ1-5,TRBV27,CASRGQAGGNQPQHF,TGTGCCAGCAGGGGGCAAGCAGGGGGCAATCAGCCCCAGCATTTT
NA,TRBD2,TRBJ2-3,TRBV2,CASSEGGSLGLAVSTDTQYF,TGTGCCAGCAGTGAAGGGGGGTCCCTAGGACTAGCGGTGAGCACAGATACGCAGTATTTT
NA,TRBD1,TRBJ1-2,TRBV19,CASTPGPQGGYGYTF,TGTGCCAGTACCCCAGGCCCGCAGGGGGGCTATGGCTACACCTTC
once,TRBD1,TRBJ2-1,TRBV6-1,CASSAGTGGFEQFF,TGTGCCAGCAGTGCCGGGACAGGGGGCTTTGAGCAGTTCTTC
NA,NA,TRBJ2-5,TRBV11-2,CASSLSGLRETQYF,TGTGCCAGCAGCTTATCAGGTTTGAGGGAGACCCAGTACTTC
NA,NA,TRBJ1-3,TRBV18,CASSLDNRSGNTIYF,TGTGCCAGCTCACTGGACAATCGATCGGGAAACACCATATATTTT
few,TRBD2,TRBJ2-3,TRBV30,CAWSRAGIADTQYF,TGTGCCTGGAGTCGAGCGGGAATCGCAGATACGCAGTATTTT
NA,TRBD1,TRBJ2-5,TRBV7-3,CASSLGADRAETQYF,TGTGCCAGCAGCTTAGGGGCGGACAGGGCTGAGACCCAGTACTTC
NA,NA,TRBJ2-1,TRBV28,CASSLRRGGYNEQFF,TGTGCCAGCAGTTTACGTAGGGGGGGATACAATGAGCAGTTCTTC
NA,TRBD2,TRBJ2-7,TRBV5-1,CASRKAGGSPYEQYF,TGCGCCAGCAGAAAAGCGGGAGGCTCTCCCTACGAGCAGTACTTC
many,NA,TRBJ2-7,TRBV19,CASSMQGAGGREQYF,TGTGCCAGTAGTATGCAGGGGGCGGGAGGCCGCGAGCAGTACTTC
few,NA,TRBJ2-1,TRBV28,CASTRRRSYNEQFF,TGTGCCAGCACGCGGCGACGCTCCTACAATGAGCAGTTCTTC
few,NA,TRBJ2-7,TRBV5-1,CASSLDQVEQYF,TGCGCCAGCAGCTTGGATCAGGTCGAGCAGTACTTC
NA,NA,TRBJ1-1,TRBV6-5,CASSYSRDTEAFF,TGTGCCAGCAGTTACAGTAGGGACACTGAAGCTTTCTTT
NA,NA,TRBJ1-1,TRBV5-6,CASSSGYPEAFF,TGTGCCAGCAGCTCAGGTTATCCGGAAGCTTTCTTT
NA,TRBD1,TRBJ2-4,TRBV2,CASSAIGQGAAGNIQYF,TGTGCCAGCAGTGCCATCGGACAGGGGGCGGCCGGGAACATTCAGTACTTC
once,NA,TRBJ1-2,TRBV30,CAWSVGQGWDGYTF,TGTGCCTGGAGTGTTGGGCAGGGATGGGATGGCTACACCTTC
NA,TRBD2,TRBJ2-7,TRBV7-2,CASSLVPGTNYEQYF,TGTGCCAGCAGCTTAGTACCCGGGACTAACTACGAGCAGTACTTC
NA,TRBD2,TRBJ2-3,TRBV7-2,CASTSGVLGGLTDTQYF,TGTGCCAGCACCTCGGGGGTGCTCGGGGGACTAACAGATACGCAGTATTTT
NA,TRBD1,TRBJ2-1,TRBV6-1,CASKRTGDNEQFF,TGTGCCAGCAAACGGACAGGGGACAATGAGCAGTTCTTC
few,NA,TRBJ1-1,TRBV11-2,CASSALQGGTEAFF,TGTGCCAGCAGCGCACTACAGGGAGGTACTGAAGCTTTCTTT
once,TRBD2,TRBJ2-7,TRBV7-2,CASSPTLAGAPEQYF,TGTGCCAGCAGCCCCACTCTAGCGGGAGCCCCCGAGCAGTACTTC
many,NA,TRBJ1-2,TRBV7-9,CASSLGAANYGYTF,TGTGCCAGCAGCTTAGGGGCAGCTAACTATGGCTACACCTTC
NA,TRBD1,TRBJ1-4,TRBV28,CASRTGGGLGLKVKLFF,TGTGCCAGCAGAACAGGGGGCGGACTCGGATTAAAAGTAAAACTGTTTTTT
NA,TRBD1,TRBJ2-7,TRBV28,CASSSVGQGKYEQYF,TGTGCCAGCAGTTCAGTGGGACAGGGGAAATACGAGCAGTACTTC
few,TRBD2,TRBJ2-3,TRBV7-9,CASSLRRGLAGGTDTQYF,TGTGCCAGCAGCTTACGACGCGGACTAGCGGGAGGCACAGATACGCAGTATTTT
NA,NA,TRBJ1-6,TRBV30,CAWSGGTPNNSPLHF,TGTGCCTGGAGTGGTGGGACACCAAATAATTCACCCCTCCACTTT
few,NA,TRBJ1-4,TRBV5-1,CASSLRTGGNEKLFF,TGCGCCAGCAGCTTGCGGACGGGAGGGAATGAAAAACTGTTTTTT
NA,TRBD1,TRBJ1-3,TRBV27,CASSSGTGGSGNTIYF,TGTGCCAGCAGTTCCGGGACAGGGGGTTCTGGAAACACCATATATTTT
NA,TRBD1,TRBJ2-7,TRBV28,CASRPGQFYEQYF,TGTGCCAGCAGACCGGGACAGTTTTACGAGCAGTACTTC
NA,NA,TRBJ2-1,TRBV11-3,CASSLGAGAYNEQFF,TGTGCCAGCAGCTTAGGGGCGGGGGCTTACAATGAGCAGTTCTTC
NA,TRBD2,TRBJ2-1,TRBV19,CASRVGMGEGLNEQFF,TGTGCCAGTCGCGTGGGGATGGGGGAGGGCCTCAATGAGCAGTTCTTC
few,NA,TRBJ2-1,TRBV19,CASTLGTAIDNEQFF,TGTGCCAGCACACTCGGGACGGCCATCGACAATGAGCAGTTCTTC
NA,TRBD1,TRBJ1-4,TRBV19,CASRPPQGAYEKLFF,TGTGCCAGTAGGCCGCCGCAGGGGGCTTATGAAAAACTGTTTTTT
NA,NA,TRBJ1-5,TRBV7-8,CASSPGQNNQPQHF,TGTGCCAGCAGCCCAGGACAGAACAATCAGCCCCAGCATTTT
NA,NA,TRBJ2-7,TRBV9,CASSVEGHSYEQYF,TGTGCCAGCAGCGTAGAAGGACATTCCTACGAGCAGTACTTC
NA,NA,TRBJ1-4,TRBV5-1,CASRGLSGEKLFF,TGCGCCAGCAGGGGGCTCTCCGGTGAAAAACTGTTTTTT
NA,NA,TRBJ2-2,TRBV7-9,CASSHSSGELFF,TGTGCCAGCAGCCATAGCAGCGGGGAGCTGTTTTTT
NA,NA,TRBJ2-7,TRBV11-2,CASSESGSLSYEQYF,TGTGCCAGCAGCGAGAGCGGGTCCCTCTCCTACGAGCAGTACTTC
NA,TRBD1,TRBJ2-5,TRBV10-3,CAISGDRGETQYF,TGTGCCATCAGTGGTGACAGGGGCGAGACCCAGTACTTC
NA,TRBD1,TRBJ2-5,TRBV14,CASRPTGGSPAESQYF,TGTGCCAGCAGGCCGACAGGGGGATCTCCGGCCGAGAGCCAGTACTTC
few,NA,TRBJ1-2,TRBV7-2,CASSLGTGNYGYTF,TGTGCCAGCAGCCTCGGGACCGGGAACTATGGCTACACCTTC
NA,TRBD2,TRBJ2-2,TRBV7-9,CASSSSGLNGELFF,TGTGCCAGCAGCTCTAGCGGGCTGAACGGGGAGCTGTTTTTT
NA,NA,TRBJ1-1,TRBV11-2,CASSLGQNTEAFF,TGTGCCAGCAGCTTGGGACAGAACACTGAAGCTTTCTTT
once,TRBD1,TRBJ2-5,TRBV7-8,CASSFPGTGGRGTQETQYF,TGTGCCAGCAGCTTCCCCGGGACAGGGGGCCGTGGGACACAAGAGACCCAGTACTTC
NA,TRBD2,TRBJ2-1,TRBV10-3,CAISPSGTSGNNEQFF,TGTGCCATCAGCCCATCTGGGACTAGCGGGAACAATGAGCAGTTCTTC
NA,NA,TRBJ1-2,TRBV28,CASTALIGVDGYTF,TGTGCCAGCACCGCCCTAATTGGGGTTGATGGCTACACCTTC
few,NA,TRBJ1-3,TRBV5-1,CASSLGVSGNTIYF,TGCGCCAGCAGCTTGGGTGTCTCTGGAAACACCATATATTTT
NA,NA,TRBJ1-1,TRBV7-9,CASSLALTVVPEAFF,TGTGCCAGCAGCTTAGCGTTGACAGTGGTCCCTGAAGCTTTCTTT
NA,NA,TRBJ2-5,TRBV19,CASSIPGLQETQYF,TGTGCCAGTAGTATCCCAGGGTTGCAAGAGACCCAGTACTTC